This T cell receptor beta chain was sequenced in a study of T cells in localized non-small cell lung cancer. Study-level results: It was uninvolved adjacent lung that showed the highest T cell clonality, exceeding tumor. Researchers found a median approximately 53 of the top 100 tumor clones in adjacent lung.

Remarks on this clone: Its antigen is unknown.

Sequenced by immunoSEQ multiplex PCR; TCRdb stores in-frame clones only, minus some. The sample has about 79,000 clones, 70% to 90% seen once. Sample: peripheral blood, taken before any cancer treatment. This sequence was found in a woman aged 35 to 70 with stage I squamous cell lung carcinoma.

The CDR3 sequence is CASSSQGREDTQYF. The CDR3 DNA reads TGTGCCAGCAGTTCACAGGGGCGGGAGGATACGCAGTATTTT. V and J are TRBV2 and TRBJ2-3; D possibly matches TRBD1 or TRBD2 (7 bases each). CDR3 length: 14 amino acids. CDR1 is SNHLY and CDR2 is FYNNEI in the germline V gene. V gave up 5 bases and J gave up 6 bases, with 15 bases separating them. The full variable domain, its missing parts supplied by reference TRBV2 and TRBJ2-3, is EPEVTQTPSHQVTQMGQEVILRCVPISNHLYFYWYRQILGQKVEFLVSFYNNEISEKSEIFDDQFSVERPDGSNFTLKIRSTKLEDSAMYFCASSSQGREDTQYFGPGTRLTVL.